The 7 T cell receptor beta chains below were found in one sample sequenced in a study of post-analysis software for immune sequencing data (dated by TCRdb to about 2015). Here is what the overall study found, with its caveats: Significantly higher frequencies in patients than in controls were found for about five TRBV segments, including TRBV5-6, TRBV5-1 and TRBV20-1.

Libraries were prepared through PCR. Reads for this sample came from an Illumina HiSeq 2500. Unique molecular identifiers were incorporated into TCR beta cDNA libraries to reduce PCR and sequencing biases. TCRdb redid the processing of the public reads, applying fastp at Q25 and MiXCR, and retained in-frame beta chains. Identical CDR3 proteins give one entry, which carries the most common genes and DNA. The table for this sample lists around 440,000 distinct CDR3 sequences; roughly 45% of them were counted only once. In total, the top ten clones hold 9% to 13% of the sample. Which antigens these TCRs recognize remains unknown. Sequenced material: blood. These receptors all stem from a girl under 18 with multiple sclerosis.

This clonotype was counted only a few times. The chain couples TRBV5-1 to TRBJ2-5; D unresolved. The germline CDR1 and CDR2 sequences are SGHRS and YFSETQ. This CDR3 is 15 amino acids long. V lost 4 bases to trimming and J lost 5 bases, with 18 bases between them. This chain's CDR3 is CASSPPASDGETQYF. In DNA, the CDR3 is TGCGCCAGCAGCCCCCCGGCGAGCGATGGGGAGACCCAGTACTTC.

This clonotype has a single count. The chain has TRBV6-6 and TRBJ2-5; unclear D gene. The J call may be mistaken, given a closer DNA end match to TRBJ2-7. From germline, CDR1 is MNHNY and CDR2 SVGAGI (reference sequence). There are 15 residues in the CDR3. The CDR3 coding sequence is TGTGCCAGCAGTTACCATGACCGAAAGGGATACGAGCAGTACTTC. Its translation: CASSYHDRKGYEQYF.

The chain carries TRBV4-3 and TRBJ1-2, with TRBD1 as a possible D gene (5 bases). Between the trimmed V and J ends, which lost 5 bases and 4 bases, there was a span of 14 bases. Germline V CDR1 and CDR2: LGHNA, YSLEER. There are 14 residues in the CDR3. CDR3 region: CASSLRGEGYGYTF. The CDR3 nucleotides read TGCGCCAGCAGCTTAAGGGGAGAGGGCTATGGCTACACCTTC.

V is TRBV6-2 or TRBV6-3 and J is TRBJ2-1; 8 bases are shared with TRBD2. CDR3 size: 14 residues. Losses at the gene ends were 5 bases for V and 5 bases for J; bases not matched to a gene: 5. Germline V gene data show CDR1 as MNHEY and CDR2 as SVGEGT. The CDR3 region is CASSLLAGNNEQFF. The CDR3 region has the DNA TGTGCCAGCAGTCTCCTAGCGGGTAACAATGAGCAGTTCTTC.

This chain connects TRBV19 to TRBJ2-5; TRBD1 might be the D (7 bases). Trimming removed 4 bases at V and 9 bases at J, with 21 bases between. CDR1 is LNHDA, CDR2 SQIVND, per germline (reference sequence). This CDR3 has 15 amino acids. DNA of the CDR3: TGTGCCAGTAGTACCGCGACAGGGAGCCGCGGGGCCCAGTACTTC. Its translation: CASSTATGSRGAQYF.

J is TRBJ2-1 and V is TRBV15; TRBD2 agrees at 10 bases. The junction had 3 bases not matched to a gene; V was cut back by 0 bases and J by 7 bases. CDR3 length: 15 amino acids. Germline-derived CDR1 and CDR2 are LNHNV and YYDKDF (reference sequence). The CDR3 DNA follows: TGTGCCACCAGCAGAGATGGGACTAGCGAGAATGAGCAGTTCTTC. Translation: CATSRDGTSENEQFF.

This clonotype was counted a single time. The CDR3 sequence: CAISERGHYGYTF. The DNA of the CDR3 is TGTGCCATCAGTGAGAGGGGCCACTATGGCTACACCTTC. The chain is built from TRBV10-3 and TRBJ1-2, with D perhaps matching TRBD1 (5 bases). The V end was cut by 2 bases, the J end by 3 bases, with 7 bases between. This CDR3 comprises 13 residues. In germline, CDR1 is ENHRY, CDR2 SYGVKD.